This T cell receptor beta chain was profiled in a study of monozygotic twins with inflammatory bowel disease. Findings of the study overall: Variability in patient repertoires may have come partly from differing immunosuppressive treatments. Twins classed as concordant or discordant showed no difference in repertoire similarity, possibly from limited power.

TCRdb reprocessed the 5' RACE reads and reports one entry per CDR3 protein, with no DNA. This sample's table has fewer than 550,000 distinct CDR3 sequences. CDR3 length equals 16 residues. The germline CDR1 and CDR2 sequences are DFQATT and SNEGSKA (reference sequence). About this clonotype itself: Antigen unknown.

The TCR was taken from a human donor with ulcerative colitis or Crohn's disease, or a healthy co-twin of an affected twin (not recorded which). The chain recombines TRBV20-1 with TRBJ2-3; the TCRdb D gene call, TRBD2, has no DNA to confirm it. Sequenced input: blood. The CDR3 here is CSARVLAGEATDTQYF.